This TCR beta chain is from a study of cytomegalovirus exposure and HLA in healthy donors. Findings and caveats of the study: Most observed TCR sequences were rare, whereas some public TCRs were detected in many donors. An analysis that came later showed most CMV-associated TCR beta chains appearing HLA-restricted. Clonal expansion was found to be greater in HLA-associated TCR beta chains than in equally common others in a later analysis.

Comments on this clone: As yet, its antigen is unknown.

PCR used 60 Vbeta primers and 13 Jbeta primers. This table comes from immunoSEQ multiplex PCR, and its TCRdb copy is limited to in-frame clones, with some not included. The sample records under 200,000 clones, roughly three quarters being singletons. The sequence derives from a male donor in good health and CMV-seropositive. Sequenced material: PBMCs.

The CDR3 reads CASSYPGNTEAFF. In nucleotides, the CDR3 is TGTGCCAGCAGTTATCCAGGGAACACTGAAGCTTTCTTT. The V call is TRBV27, the J call TRBJ1-1; D call uncertain. The length of the CDR3 is 13 residues. V lost 4 bases and J 1 base, leaving 7 bases between the germline ends. Germline CDR1 and CDR2: MNHEY and SMNVEV (reference sequence).